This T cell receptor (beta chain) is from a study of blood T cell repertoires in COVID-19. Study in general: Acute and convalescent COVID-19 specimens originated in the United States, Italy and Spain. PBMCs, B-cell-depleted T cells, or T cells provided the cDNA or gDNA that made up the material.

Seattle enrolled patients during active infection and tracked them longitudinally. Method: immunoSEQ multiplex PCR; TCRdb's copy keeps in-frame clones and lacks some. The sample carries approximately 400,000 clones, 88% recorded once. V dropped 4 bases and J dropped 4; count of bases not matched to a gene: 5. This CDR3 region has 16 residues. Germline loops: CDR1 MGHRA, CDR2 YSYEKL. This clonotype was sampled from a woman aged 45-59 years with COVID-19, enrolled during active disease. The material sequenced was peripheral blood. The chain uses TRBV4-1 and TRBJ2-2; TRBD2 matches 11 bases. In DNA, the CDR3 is TGCGCCAGCAGCCCACGACTAGCGGGGAGCACCGGGGAGCTGTTTTTT. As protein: CASSPRLAGSTGELFF.